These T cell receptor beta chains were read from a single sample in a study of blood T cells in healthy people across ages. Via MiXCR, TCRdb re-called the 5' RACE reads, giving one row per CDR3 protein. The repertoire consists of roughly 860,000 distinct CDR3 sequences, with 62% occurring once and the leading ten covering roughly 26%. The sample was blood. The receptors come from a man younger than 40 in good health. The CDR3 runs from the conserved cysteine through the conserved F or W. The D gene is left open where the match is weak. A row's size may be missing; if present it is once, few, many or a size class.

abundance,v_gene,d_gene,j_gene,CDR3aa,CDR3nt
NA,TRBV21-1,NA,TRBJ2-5,CASSNGRPQETQYF,TGTGCCAGCAGTAACGGGCGCCCCCAAGAGACCCAGTACTTC
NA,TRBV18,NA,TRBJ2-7,CASSPGTSGAQYF,TGTGCCAGCTCACCAGGCACCTCAGGCGCCCAGTACTTC
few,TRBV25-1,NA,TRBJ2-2,CASSGGNTGELFF,TGTGCCAGCAGTGGTGGGAACACCGGGGAGCTGTTTTTT
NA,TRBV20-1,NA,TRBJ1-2,CSARNLDGGGYGYTF,TGCAGTGCTAGAAATCTCGATGGAGGGGGCTATGGCTACACCTTC
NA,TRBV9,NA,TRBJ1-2,CASSAHGGYTF,TGTGCCAGCAGCGCACACGGAGGCTACACCTTC
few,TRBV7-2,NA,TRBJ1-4,CASSVTGEKLFF,TGTGCCAGCAGCGTTACAGGAGAAAAACTGTTTTTT
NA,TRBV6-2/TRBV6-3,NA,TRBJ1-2,CASSYSGRAYGYTF,TGTGCCAGCAGTTACTCCGGCAGGGCGTATGGCTACACCTTC
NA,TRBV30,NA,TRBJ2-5,CAWSPQETQYF,TGTGCCTGGAGTCCGCAGGAGACCCAGTACTTC
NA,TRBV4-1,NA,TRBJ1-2,CASSWTEFYGYTF,TGCGCCAGCAGCTGGACGGAGTTCTATGGCTACACCTTC
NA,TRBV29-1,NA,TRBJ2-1,CSAGIDYYNEQFF,TGCAGCGCCGGGATCGACTATTACAATGAGCAGTTCTTC
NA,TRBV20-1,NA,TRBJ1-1,CSASDQWGTEAFF,TGCAGTGCTAGCGATCAGTGGGGCACTGAAGCTTTCTTT
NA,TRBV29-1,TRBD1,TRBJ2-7,CSVRTGLYEQYF,TGCAGCGTCAGGACAGGGCTCTACGAGCAGTACTTC
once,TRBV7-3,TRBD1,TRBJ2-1,CAGSMTGTGAYNEQFF,TGTGCCGGCAGCATGACCGGGACAGGGGCCTATAATGAGCAGTTCTTC
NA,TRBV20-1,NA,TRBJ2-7,CSARPNPSDSYEQYF,TGCAGTGCTAGACCAAATCCTAGCGACTCCTACGAGCAGTACTTC
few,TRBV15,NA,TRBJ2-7,CATSSVGDPQVYEQYF,TGTGCCACCAGCTCGGTAGGGGACCCCCAAGTATACGAGCAGTACTTC
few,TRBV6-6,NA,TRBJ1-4,CASSSPRGVGEKLFF,TGTGCCAGCAGTTCGCCCCGTGGGGTTGGTGAAAAACTGTTTTTT
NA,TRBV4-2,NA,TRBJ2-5,CASSPSWGEMETQYF,TGTGCCAGCAGCCCATCCTGGGGGGAAATGGAGACCCAGTACTTC
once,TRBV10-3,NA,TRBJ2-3,CAISVKRSPTDTQYF,TGTGCCATCAGTGTCAAGCGGAGCCCCACAGATACGCAGTATTTT
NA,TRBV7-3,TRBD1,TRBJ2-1,CASSLIAPHRGKYAYNEQFF,TGTGCCAGCAGCTTAATTGCCCCTCACAGGGGGAAGTACGCCTACAATGAGCAGTTCTTC
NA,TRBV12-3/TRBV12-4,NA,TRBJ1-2,CASSLMGYGYTF,TGTGCCAGCAGTTTAATGGGGTATGGCTACACCTTC
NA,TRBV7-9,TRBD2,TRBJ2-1,CASSSAGLASQFF,TGTGCCAGCAGCTCCGCGGGACTAGCGAGTCAGTTCTTC
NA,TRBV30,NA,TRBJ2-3,CAWSSGASTDTQYF,TGTGCCTGGTCCTCTGGGGCTAGCACAGATACGCAGTATTTT
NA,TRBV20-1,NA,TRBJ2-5,CSASDGEQYF,TGCAGTGCTAGTGACGGAGAGCAGTACTTC
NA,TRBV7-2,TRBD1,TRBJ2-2,CASSYRQGNTGELFF,TGTGCCAGCAGCTACCGACAGGGGAACACCGGGGAGCTGTTTTTT
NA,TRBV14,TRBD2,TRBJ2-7,CASSQEERGAYEQYF,TGTGCCAGCAGCCAAGAAGAGCGGGGGGCCTACGAGCAGTACTTC
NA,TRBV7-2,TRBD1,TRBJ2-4,CASSLAQGAGDIQYF,TGTGCCAGCAGCTTAGCTCAGGGGGCAGGAGACATTCAGTACTTC
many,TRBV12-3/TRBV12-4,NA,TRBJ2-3,CASTPLGDIDTQYF,TGTGCCAGCACCCCACTCGGGGATATAGATACGCAGTATTTT
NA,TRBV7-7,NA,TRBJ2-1,CASSLSPDTYNEQFF,TGTGCCAGCAGCTTATCCCCTGACACCTACAATGAGCAGTTCTTC
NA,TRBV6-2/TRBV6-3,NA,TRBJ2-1,CASSHYGNEQFF,TGTGCCAGCAGTCACTATGGGAATGAGCAGTTCTTC
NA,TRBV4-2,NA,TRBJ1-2,CASSQESGRIDYGYTF,TGTGCCAGCAGCCAAGAGTCGGGACGGATAGACTATGGCTACACCTTC
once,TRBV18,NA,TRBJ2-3,CASSPGNSGTDTQYF,TGTGCCAGCTCGCCAGGGAACAGCGGCACAGATACGCAGTATTTT
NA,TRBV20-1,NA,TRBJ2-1,CSARNRAFYNEQFF,TGCAGTGCTAGGAACAGGGCCTTCTACAATGAGCAGTTCTTC
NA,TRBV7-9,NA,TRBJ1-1,CASIPSRFLNTEAFF,TGTGCCAGCATTCCCTCCCGGTTTCTGAACACTGAAGCTTTCTTT
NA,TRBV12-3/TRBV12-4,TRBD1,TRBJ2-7,CASSLVGTGYSEQYF,TGTGCCAGCAGTTTAGTCGGGACAGGATATAGTGAGCAGTACTTC
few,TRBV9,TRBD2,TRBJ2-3,CASRPTGGALTDTQYF,TGTGCCAGCCGACCGACGGGAGGGGCCCTCACAGATACGCAGTATTTT
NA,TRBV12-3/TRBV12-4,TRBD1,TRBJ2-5,CASSFGDRGLGETQYF,TGTGCCAGCAGTTTTGGGGACAGGGGGCTGGGAGAGACCCAGTACTTC
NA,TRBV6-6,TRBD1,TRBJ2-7,CASSRSRDRVYEQYF,TGTGCCAGCAGTCGCTCCCGGGACAGGGTCTACGAGCAGTACTTC
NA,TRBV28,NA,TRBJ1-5,CASRNGEGVLRQPQHF,TGTGCCAGCAGGAACGGGGAAGGGGTATTGAGGCAGCCCCAGCATTTT
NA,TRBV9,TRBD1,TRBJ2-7,CASSRQGIAYEQYF,TGTGCCAGCAGCCGACAGGGGATTGCCTACGAGCAGTACTTC
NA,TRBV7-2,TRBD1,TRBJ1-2,CASSPGDRLGYTF,TGTGCCAGCAGCCCCGGGGACAGACTTGGCTACACCTTC
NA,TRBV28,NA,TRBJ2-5,CASSFGTQETQYF,TGTGCCAGCAGTTTCGGGACCCAAGAGACCCAGTACTTC
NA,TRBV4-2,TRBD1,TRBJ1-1,CASSQETGRNTEAFF,TGTGCCAGCAGCCAAGAGACAGGGAGGAACACTGAAGCTTTCTTT
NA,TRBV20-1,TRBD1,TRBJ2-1,CSARSTGEFF,TGCAGTGCTAGGTCGACAGGGGAGTTCTTC
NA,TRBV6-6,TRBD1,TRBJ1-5,CASRGQGAISNQPQHF,TGTGCCAGCAGGGGCCAGGGGGCGATTAGCAATCAGCCCCAGCATTTT
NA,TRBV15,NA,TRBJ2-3,CATSRKPQGTQYF,TGTGCCACCAGCAGAAAACCACAGGGTACGCAGTATTTT
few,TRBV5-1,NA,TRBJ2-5,CASRATQETQYF,TGCGCCAGCAGGGCAACCCAAGAGACCCAGTACTTC
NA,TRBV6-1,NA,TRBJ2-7,CASSEATTVPSYEQYF,TGTGCCAGCAGTGAAGCTACGACAGTTCCTTCCTACGAGCAGTACTTC
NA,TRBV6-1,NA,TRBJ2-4,CASRGAAKNIQYF,TGTGCCAGCAGAGGGGCAGCCAAAAACATTCAGTACTTC